The 20 T cell receptor beta chains listed next were all sequenced from one sample in a study of cytomegalovirus exposure and HLA in healthy donors (dated by TCRdb to 2016 to 2017). The library was generated by the immunoSEQ multiplex PCR assay. For the multiplex PCR, a mixture combining 60 forward primers for TCR Vbeta segments and 13 reverse primers for TCR Jbeta segments was used. In TCRdb, the immuneACCESS table is reduced to in-frame sequences with V and J assigned. These tables do not hold every clone; where another copy was compared, an unresolved V gene accounts for under half, and the others remain unexplained. The sample includes about 99,000 clones, with around 79% observed a single time. The top ten clonotypes cover about 4% of the sample. Sample: PBMCs. These receptors were obtained from a man aged 45-65 years in good health and CMV-seropositive.

The chain joins TRBV19 to TRBJ1-5; tentatively, D is TRBD1 (6 bases). The CDR3 has 17 amino acids. Trimming took 3 bases from V and 1 from J, leaving 16 bases between them. Germline lookup yields CDR1 LNHDA and CDR2 SQIVND (reference sequence). The CDR3 region is CASSIRAGAGSNQPQHF. The CDR3 region has the DNA TGTGCCAGTAGTATTAGGGCAGGGGCTGGGAGCAATCAGCCCCAGCATTTT.

The V call is TRBV5-4, the J call TRBJ2-5, with 10 nucleotides matching TRBD2. CDR3 length equals 16 residues. Losses at the gene ends were 2 bases for V and 5 bases for J; bases not matched to a gene: 9. Germline assignment: CDR1 SGHNT and CDR2 YYREEE (reference sequence). CDR3 residues: CASSLPASGSQETQYF. DNA of the CDR3: TGTGCCAGCAGCTTACCGGCTAGCGGGAGTCAGGAGACCCAGTACTTC.

The CDR3 sequence: CASSLGGLGQGEQYF. Written as DNA, the CDR3 is TGTGCCAGCAGTTTAGGGGGACTAGGCCAGGGCGAGCAGTACTTC. The rearrangement links TRBV28 to TRBJ2-7, with TRBD2 matching over 8 bases. The length of the CDR3 is 15 residues. With 2 bases clipped from V and 6 bases from J, the junction kept 9 bases outside the gene matches. CDR1 and CDR2 (germline): MDHEN, SYDVKM.

The table lists this clone with a few counts. The V call is TRBV11-2, the J call TRBJ1-5; unclear D gene. The length of the CDR3 is 13 residues. The V gene's germline CDR1 is SGHAT and CDR2 FQNNGV. V lost 1 base and J 7 bases, leaving 8 bases between the germline ends. The CDR3 DNA follows: TGTGCCAGCAGCTTAGGTCTTAGCCAGCCCCAGCATTTT. Translation: CASSLGLSQPQHF.

The chain recombines TRBV7-2 with TRBJ2-7; 9 positions match TRBD2. CDR3 length: 14 residues. The junction had 6 bases not matched to a gene; V was cut back by 5 bases and J by 4 bases. CDR1 is SGHTA, CDR2 FQGNSA, per germline. This CDR3 is CASSQGLATYEQYF. CDR3 in DNA: TGTGCCAGCAGCCAAGGACTAGCGACGTACGAGCAGTACTTC.

The chain is built from TRBV5-1 and TRBJ2-5; TRBD2 aligns across 14 bases. The V and J ends lost 2 bases and 5 bases, in that order; junction bases with no gene match: 8. CDR3 length: 17 amino acids. Germline V gene lookup returns CDR1 SGHRS and CDR2 YFSETQ. The CDR3 DNA reads TGCGCCAGCAGCTTACGAGGACTAGCGGGAGGCGCCGAGACCCAGTACTTC. Translated, it gives CASSLRGLAGGAETQYF.

The J gene is TRBJ2-1, the V gene TRBV28, with D perhaps matching TRBD2 (6 bases). With 3 bases removed from V and 0 bases from J, the gap between germline ends came to 9 bases. The CDR3 has 15 amino acids. Germline V gene data show CDR1 as MDHEN and CDR2 as SYDVKM. The CDR3 DNA sequence: TGTGCCAGCAGTTTTGGAGGGAGCTCCTACAATGAGCAGTTCTTC. Translation: CASSFGGSSYNEQFF.

This clone was observed a few times. The J gene is TRBJ2-1, the V gene TRBV4-2, with 11 bases fitting TRBD2. The V segment lost 0 bases and the J segment 5 bases; nucleotides outside the gene matches: 3. The CDR3 spans 16 residues. Germline V lookup: CDR1 LGHNA, CDR2 YNFKEQ. CDR3 loop: CASSQEPTSGDNEQFF. The CDR3 DNA follows: TGTGCCAGCAGCCAAGAACCGACTAGCGGGGACAATGAGCAGTTCTTC.

This clone occurred once. The chain employs TRBV9 and TRBJ1-3; D is undetermined. CDR1 SGDLS and CDR2 YYNGEE come from the germline V gene. The V end was cut by 3 bases, the J end by 2 bases, with 15 bases between. The CDR3 contains 16 residues. The CDR3 DNA reads TGTGCCAGCAGCGCTCTGACCGGGGTCCCTGGAAACACCATATATTTT. Protein sequence: CASSALTGVPGNTIYF.

The chain carries TRBV7-9 and TRBJ2-3; the match to TRBD2 covers 12 bases. This CDR3 comprises 17 residues. Unmatched junction bases numbered 5, after V lost 4 bases and J lost 0 bases. Germline values: CDR1 SEHNR, CDR2 FQNEAQ (reference sequence). In DNA form, the CDR3 reads TGTGCCAGCAGCTGGACCGGGACTAGCGGGAGCACAGATACGCAGTATTTT. Translation gives CASSWTGTSGSTDTQYF.

V is TRBV9 and J is TRBJ2-3, with 9 bases fitting TRBD2. J lost 0 bases, V lost 0 bases, and 5 bases had no gene match. CDR1 and CDR2 from the germline V gene are SGDLS and YYNGEE. CDR3 length: 17 residues. CDR3 region: CASSVEVAGASTDTQYF. CDR3 sequence (DNA): TGTGCCAGCAGCGTAGAGGTAGCGGGAGCTAGCACAGATACGCAGTATTTT.

The J gene is TRBJ2-1, the V gene TRBV15; D is unresolved. Per germline, CDR1 LNHNV and CDR2 YYDKDF (reference sequence). Deletions cut 0 bases from V and 7 bases from J, with 31 bases between. The CDR3 extends over 21 amino acids. The CDR3 DNA sequence: TGTGCCACCAGCAGAGATTGGTCAAACCCCTATAGCCGCAGCCTAGATAATGAGCAGTTCTTC. This translates into CATSRDWSNPYSRSLDNEQFF. Full variable domain (missing parts from reference TRBV15 and TRBJ2-1): DAMVIQNPRYQVTQFGKPVTLSCSQTLNHNVMYWYQQKSSQAPKLLFHYYDKDFNNEADTPDNFQSRRPNTSFCFLDIRSPGLGDTAMYLCATSRDWSNPYSRSLDNEQFFGPGTRLTVL.

The V and J genes are TRBV11-2 and TRBJ1-6; D is possibly TRBD1 (5 bases). CDR1 is SGHAT and CDR2 is FQNNGV in the germline V gene. V was trimmed by 3 bases and J by 7 bases, leaving 10 bases between them. The CDR3 spans 14 residues. CDR3 nucleotide sequence: TGTGCCAGCAGCTTTCCAGGGTGGAATTCACCCCTCCACTTT. Translated: CASSFPGWNSPLHF.

V and J are TRBV19 and TRBJ2-1, with 14 bases aligning to TRBD2. The V and J ends lost 5 bases and 5 bases, in that order; junction bases with no gene match: 2. In germline, CDR1 is LNHDA, CDR2 SQIVND (reference sequence). The CDR3 contains 15 residues. This chain's CDR3 is CASSAGLAGDNEQFF. Written as DNA, the CDR3 is TGTGCCAGTAGTGCGGGACTAGCGGGAGACAATGAGCAGTTCTTC.

The V gene is TRBV19, the J gene TRBJ2-1; 9 nucleotides agree with TRBD1. In germline, CDR1 is LNHDA, CDR2 SQIVND (reference sequence). The trim removed 4 bases at V and 6 bases at J, leaving 1 base unmatched. The CDR3 is 13 amino acids. The CDR3 loop is CASSRDRVNEQFF. CDR3 nucleotides: TGTGCCAGTAGTAGGGACAGGGTCAATGAGCAGTTCTTC.

The V call is TRBV5-4, the J call TRBJ1-3; D is undetermined. From germline, CDR1 is SGHNT and CDR2 YYREEE (reference sequence). This CDR3 is 14 amino acids long. Trimming removed 0 bases from V and 0 bases from J, with 4 bases in between. CDR3 sequence reads: CASSLDSSGNTIYF. The CDR3 DNA reads as TGTGCCAGCAGCTTGGACAGCTCTGGAAACACCATATATTTT. The full variable domain, rest sourced from reference TRBV5-4 and TRBJ1-3, is ETGVTQSPTHLIKTRGQQVTLRCSSQSGHNTVSWYQQALGQGPQFIFQYYREEENGRGNFPPRFSGLQFPNYSSELNVNALELDDSALYLCASSLDSSGNTIYFGEGSWLTVV.

The chain recombines TRBV5-1 with TRBJ2-1; a weak D match, TRBD1 (6 bases). The germline CDR1 and CDR2 sequences are SGHRS and YFSETQ. Deletions cut 2 bases from V and 6 bases from J, with 9 bases between. The CDR3 loop spans 13 amino acids. In nucleotides, the CDR3 is TGCGCCAGCAGCTTTGTACAGGGCAATGAGCAGTTCTTC. Translating gives CASSFVQGNEQFF.

This rearrangement joins TRBV19 to TRBJ1-5; TRBD1 might be the D (6 bases). CDR1 LNHDA and CDR2 SQIVND come from the germline V gene (reference sequence). The V and J ends lost 7 bases and 4 bases respectively, with 14 bases between them. The CDR3 is 14 amino acids. CDR3 nucleotides: TGTGCCAGTAATTTGGACAGCGAAAATCAGCCCCAGCATTTT. This sequence encodes CASNLDSENQPQHF.

The chain recombines TRBV7-3 with TRBJ1-1; 9 bases map to TRBD1. Germline V gives CDR1 SGHTA, CDR2 FQGTGA. The CDR3 is 12 amino acids. J lost 7 bases, V lost 5 bases, and 2 bases had no gene match. The CDR3 nucleotides are TGTGCCAGCAGCCTGGGACAGGGTGAAGCTTTCTTT. Protein sequence: CASSLGQGEAFF.

This clone came up once. The V gene is TRBV6-5, the J gene TRBJ1-1; D gene ambiguous. There are 13 residues in the CDR3. Germline V gene sequence: CDR1 MNHEY, CDR2 SVGAGI. Between the trimmed V and J ends, which lost 2 bases and 1 base, there was a span of 5 bases. CDR3 nucleotide sequence: TGTGCCAGCAGTTACCGAGGGAACACTGAAGCTTTCTTT. Residues: CASSYRGNTEAFF.